Listed below are T cell receptor beta chains from one sample, sequenced in a study of blood T cell repertoires in COVID-19. Measured with immunoSEQ multiplex PCR; TCRdb has only the in-frame clones, and not every one. The sample shows 120,000 to 150,000 clones, roughly four fifths of them seen only once. Source material: peripheral blood. All receptors derive from a human donor with acute or convalescent COVID-19. The donor label of this sample is uncertain. The CDR3 runs from the conserved cysteine through the conserved F or W. Fields, in order: J gene, V gene, CDR3 protein.

J: TRBJ2-6; V: TRBV7-2; CDR3: CASQIPTGANVLTF
J: TRBJ1-3; V: TRBV30; CDR3: CAWSSAGASGNTIYF
J: TRBJ1-1; V: TRBV19; CDR3: CASMQVNTEAFF
J: TRBJ2-1; V: TRBV27; CDR3: CASSLSGGPTPNEQFF
J: TRBJ2-7; V: TRBV19; CDR3: CASSRTSGVSYEQYF
J: TRBJ2-1; V: TRBV2; CDR3: CASRATSGGASEQFF
J: TRBJ1-5; V: TRBV5-5; CDR3: CASSLGGQGVQPQHF
J: TRBJ1-1; V: TRBV2; CDR3: CASTPRAAGGWNTEAFF
J: TRBJ1-1; V: TRBV5-1; CDR3: CASSLAVRGAIEAFF
J: TRBJ1-2; V: TRBV10-3; CDR3: CAIRDSGRENKTIYGYTF
J: TRBJ1-1; V: TRBV19; CDR3: CASTLGTGNFPEAFF
J: TRBJ1-1; V: TRBV5-1; CDR3: CASSLERAGGTEAFF
J: TRBJ1-5; V: TRBV7-8; CDR3: CASRPGTGDRQPQHF
J: TRBJ1-1; V: TRBV7-2; CDR3: CASSLGVSGFVPEAFF
J: TRBJ2-3; V: TRBV10-3; CDR3: CAIRETRTDTQYF
J: TRBJ2-3; V: TRBV30; CDR3: CAWSVPGLVGFETQYF
J: TRBJ2-3; V: TRBV4-1; CDR3: CASSQELAGGDTQYF
J: TRBJ1-2; V: TRBV6-5; CDR3: CASRTGQGFGYTF
J: TRBJ2-7; V: TRBV7-9; CDR3: CASSPYSSYEQYF
J: TRBJ2-2; V: TRBV9; CDR3: CASSPGLAEPGELFF
J: TRBJ1-2; V: TRBV7-9; CDR3: CASSSQTGGYGYTF
J: TRBJ2-7; V: TRBV29-1; CDR3: CSVDRGGYEQYF
J: TRBJ1-6; V: TRBV2; CDR3: CASSETASRNSPLHF
J: TRBJ2-3; V: TRBV6-6; CDR3: CASSYPTRGTDTQYF
J: TRBJ2-3; V: TRBV9; CDR3: CASSRQGASTDTQYF
J: TRBJ2-2; V: TRBV5-1; CDR3: CASSVGQGDTGELFF
J: TRBJ1-1; V: TRBV6-2/TRBV6-3; CDR3: CASSTGANTEAFF
J: TRBJ2-5; V: TRBV10-3; CDR3: CAISESGGGQETQYF
J: TRBJ2-4; V: TRBV6-4; CDR3: CARYTPGLAGLNIQYF
J: TRBJ2-7; V: TRBV7-3; CDR3: CASSLDGGDSYEQYF
J: TRBJ1-2; V: TRBV6-1; CDR3: CASSERRGVSYGYTF
J: TRBJ2-1; V: TRBV6-5; CDR3: CASSYSRNEQFF
J: TRBJ1-1; V: TRBV5-6; CDR3: CASSPTGSTEAFF
J: TRBJ1-1; V: TRBV10-3; CDR3: CAIMGGTGSNTEAFF
J: TRBJ2-7; V: TRBV7-9; CDR3: CASSDSSYEQYF
J: TRBJ1-1; V: TRBV2; CDR3: CASSTGYNTEAFF
J: TRBJ2-1; V: TRBV7-6; CDR3: CASSLKRGMTLYNEQFF
J: TRBJ1-4; V: TRBV6-5; CDR3: CAVLDLGHNEKLFF
J: TRBJ2-5; V: TRBV23-1; CDR3: CASSQSKGQGAGEETQYF
J: TRBJ2-3; V: TRBV24-1; CDR3: CATSDFSGGKDTQYF
J: TRBJ2-1; V: TRBV30; CDR3: CAWSAHRGGSYNEQFF
J: TRBJ2-7; V: TRBV30; CDR3: CAWSLDSPTYEQYF
J: TRBJ1-2; V: TRBV7-2; CDR3: CASSPRRGLNYGYTF
J: TRBJ1-2; V: TRBV5-6; CDR3: CASNNPPINYGYTF
J: TRBJ1-5; V: TRBV19; CDR3: CASSPIGQPQHF
J: TRBJ1-2; V: TRBV6-2/TRBV6-3; CDR3: CASSYPKGQKNSYTF
J: TRBJ2-5; V: TRBV9; CDR3: CASSAKYQETQYF
J: TRBJ2-2; V: TRBV5-1; CDR3: CASSLGTSGRGELFF
J: TRBJ2-7; V: TRBV11-2; CDR3: CASSSEQGISYEQYF
J: TRBJ1-1; V: TRBV11-2; CDR3: CASSLFAGTGMEPTEAFF
J: TRBJ2-2; V: TRBV5-5; CDR3: CASSLVYTGELFF
J: TRBJ1-6; V: TRBV30; CDR3: CAWRIRDLRDSPLHF
J: TRBJ2-5; V: TRBV2; CDR3: CASSLNRVGETQYF
J: TRBJ1-5; V: TRBV28; CDR3: CASRPVSENQPQHF